This T cell receptor beta chain emerged from a study of graft-versus-host responses after intestinal transplantation (dated by TCRdb to about 2021). Background on the whole study: Multivisceral, liver-intestinal, or isolated intestinal transplants were received by the recipients. Of the approximately 24 intestinal transplant recipients enrolled in the cohort, one of whom was a retransplant, a few patients without pretransplant specimens were excluded. A peak of at least 4% donor T cells among recipient peripheral blood mononuclear cells was the definition used for donor T cell macrochimerism. To identify alloreactive clones, pre-transplant mixed lymphocyte reaction products were sequenced and compared with unstimulated pre-transplant donor and recipient T cells. Samples from three later patients were sequenced in-house on an Illumina MiSeq with MiXCR processing rather than by the commercial service. Bulk TCR-beta CDR3 sequencing was used to track graft-versus-host and host-versus-graft alloreactive T cell clones in the graft, circulation and bone marrow after intestinal transplantation. All recipients received anti-thymocyte globulin induction followed by maintenance tacrolimus and steroids for around three years.

In the case of this clone: What antigen it recognizes has not been identified. There are no base qualities to consult, and no much larger clone falls within one base.

Here is what the overall study found, with its caveats: GvH clones were detected in recipient bone marrow, and some appeared earlier in ileal mucosa or blood, consistent with an intestinal mucosal origin. Early after transplant, peak levels of circulating GvH clones were associated with declines in HvG clones. Patients with donor T cell macrochimerism had high GvH to HvG T cell clonal ratios in their allografts. The relatively low number and heterogeneity of intestinal transplant patients limited the conclusions.

The CDR3 goes from the cysteine to the phenylalanine over 17 residues. Only the CDR3 DNA stays, 51 bases, in frame from base 1. V loses 1 base of germline sequence and J loses 5 bases, and the interval between the two ends is 18 bases. CDR1 and CDR2 (SGHVS, FQNEAQ) derive from the germline V gene. The library relied on the immunoSEQ multiplex PCR assay. For most patients, genomic DNA was isolated with the Qiagen DNeasy Blood and Tissue Kit and sent frozen to Adaptive Biotechnologies for TCR sequencing. For most patients, genomic DNA was subjected to high-throughput TCR-beta CDR3 sequencing by Adaptive Biotechnologies. For the original study's pipeline: TCR sequencing data for approximately 19 patients were retrieved from Adaptive's ImmunoSEQ software; a few other patients were processed with MiXCR and VDJtools. To correct CD4 versus CD8 sorting errors, any sequence found in both subsets at a frequency ratio below 5:1 was removed. Because the origin of CDR3 nucleotide sequences shared between donor and recipient could not be assigned, those sequences were removed. To be classed as alloreactive, a clone needed at least 2-fold expansion over unstimulated cells and a minimum CFSE-low frequency of 0.002% (template counts) or 0.001% (read counts). Clones detected in sequenced pre-transplant spleen, lymph node, or MLR CFSE-low populations of the donor or recipient were defined as mappable. Cumulative frequency of alloreactive clones was calculated as a percentage of all sequences weighted by copy number. The clones in this table, taken by TCRdb from immuneACCESS, are in-frame only. Not every clone is retained; where verified, under half of the shortfall comes from an unresolved V gene, and the cause of the rest is unknown. V, J and clone size reflect that table, while D and trimming were determined from the DNA. Counted in this sample were about 110,000 clones; just over 90% of them appeared once. Together, the top ten hold roughly 0.24% of the sample.

This specimen's time point label, interpreted: cells obtained before transplantation from donor or recipient. CD3+CD4+ and CD3+CD8+ populations were FACS-sorted from unstimulated pre-transplant donor and recipient cells taken from spleen or lymph nodes. This specimen consisted of unstimulated CD4+ T cells sorted from spleen or lymph node cells, obtained before transplant. The source of this sequence is a human donor who was the organ donor for an intestinal transplant. The V gene is TRBV7-8 and the J gene is TRBJ1-5; D gene: possibly TRBD1, on 5 matching bases. The DNA sequence follows: TGTGCCAGCAGCTTAGGGGGGGACGGCTGCGGGGATCAGCCCCAGCATTTT. This is translated as CASSLGGDGCGDQPQHF.